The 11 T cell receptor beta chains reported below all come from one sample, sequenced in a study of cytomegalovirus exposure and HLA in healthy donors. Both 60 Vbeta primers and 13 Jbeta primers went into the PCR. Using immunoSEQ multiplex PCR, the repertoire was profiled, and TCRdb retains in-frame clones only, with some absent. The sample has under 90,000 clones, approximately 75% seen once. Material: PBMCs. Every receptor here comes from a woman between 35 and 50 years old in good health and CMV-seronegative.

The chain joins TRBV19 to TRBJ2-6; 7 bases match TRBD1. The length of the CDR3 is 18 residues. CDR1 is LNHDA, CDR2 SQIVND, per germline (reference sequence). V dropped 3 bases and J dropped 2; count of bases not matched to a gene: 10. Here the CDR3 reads CASSISPGQKTGANVLTF. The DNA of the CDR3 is TGTGCCAGTAGTATCTCCCCGGGACAGAAAACTGGGGCCAACGTCCTGACTTTC.

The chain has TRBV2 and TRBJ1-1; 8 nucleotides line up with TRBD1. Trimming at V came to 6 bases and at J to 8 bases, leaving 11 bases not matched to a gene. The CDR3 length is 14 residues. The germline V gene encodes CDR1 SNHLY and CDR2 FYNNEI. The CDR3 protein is CASRGQGDLSEAFF. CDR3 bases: TGTGCCAGCAGAGGACAGGGTGATTTGTCCGAAGCTTTCTTT.

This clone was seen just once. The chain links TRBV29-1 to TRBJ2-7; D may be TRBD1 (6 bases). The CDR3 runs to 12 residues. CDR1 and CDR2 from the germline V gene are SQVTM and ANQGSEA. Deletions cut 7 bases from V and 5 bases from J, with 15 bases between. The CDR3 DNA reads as TGCAGCGCCTTCGAGACAGGCCACGAGCAGTACTTC. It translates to CSAFETGHEQYF.

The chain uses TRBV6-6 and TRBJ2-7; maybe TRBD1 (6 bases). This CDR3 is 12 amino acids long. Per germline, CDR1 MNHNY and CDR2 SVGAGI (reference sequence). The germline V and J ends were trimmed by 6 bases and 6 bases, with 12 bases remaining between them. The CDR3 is CASSRSGVEQYF. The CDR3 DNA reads TGTGCCAGCAGCCGATCAGGGGTCGAGCAGTACTTC.

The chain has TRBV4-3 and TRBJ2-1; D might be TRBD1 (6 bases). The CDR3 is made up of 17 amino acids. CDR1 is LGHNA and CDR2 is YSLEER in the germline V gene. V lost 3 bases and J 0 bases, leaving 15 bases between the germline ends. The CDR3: CASSQELNRASYNEQFF. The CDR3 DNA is TGCGCCAGCAGCCAGGAGCTAAACAGGGCCTCCTACAATGAGCAGTTCTTC.

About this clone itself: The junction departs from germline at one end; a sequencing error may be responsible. The CDR3, as DNA: TGTTCCAGCAGCTTAGGAGATAGTCGCCAGTACTTC. This sequence encodes CSSSLGDSRQYF. The J gene is TRBJ2-7, the V gene TRBV7-9; D gene unclear. The CDR3 sequence is 12 residues long. The germline V gene has CDR1 SEHNR and CDR2 FQNEAQ (reference sequence).

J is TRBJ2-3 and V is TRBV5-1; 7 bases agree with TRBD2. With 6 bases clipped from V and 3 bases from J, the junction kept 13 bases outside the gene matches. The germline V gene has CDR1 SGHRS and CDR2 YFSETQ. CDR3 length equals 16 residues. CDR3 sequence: CASNSGGGGGTDTQYF. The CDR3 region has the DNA TGCGCCAGCAACTCCGGCGGCGGGGGTGGTACAGATACGCAGTATTTT. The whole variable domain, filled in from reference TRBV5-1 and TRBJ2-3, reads KAGVTQTPRYLIKTRGQQVTLSCSPISGHRSVSWYQQTPGQGLQFLFEYFSETQRNKGNFPGRFSGRQFSNSRSEMNVSTLELGDSALYLCASNSGGGGGTDTQYFGPGTRLTVL.

In DNA, the CDR3 is TGTGCCAGCAGCTTGAGGGGGTCGCGGGAGACCCAGTACTTC. It codes for CASSLRGSRETQYF. The genes are TRBV5-4 and TRBJ2-5; possibly TRBD1 for D (6 bases). Looked up from germline, CDR1 is SGHNT and CDR2 is YYREEE (reference sequence). The CDR3 totals 14 residues. Between the trimmed V and J ends, which lost 1 base and 5 bases, there was a span of 12 bases. The complete variable domain, with remaining parts taken from reference TRBV5-4 and TRBJ2-5, reads ETGVTQSPTHLIKTRGQQVTLRCSSQSGHNTVSWYQQALGQGPQFIFQYYREEENGRGNFPPRFSGLQFPNYSSELNVNALELDDSALYLCASSLRGSRETQYFGPGTRLLVL.

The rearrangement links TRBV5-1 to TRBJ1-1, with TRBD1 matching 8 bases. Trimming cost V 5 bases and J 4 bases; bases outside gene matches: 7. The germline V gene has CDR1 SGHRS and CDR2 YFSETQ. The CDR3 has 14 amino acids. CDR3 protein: CASRQGAALTEAFF. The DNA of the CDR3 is TGCGCCAGCAGGCAGGGGGCGGCTCTCACTGAAGCTTTCTTT. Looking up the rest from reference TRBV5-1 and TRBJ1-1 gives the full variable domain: KAGVTQTPRYLIKTRGQQVTLSCSPISGHRSVSWYQQTPGQGLQFLFEYFSETQRNKGNFPGRFSGRQFSNSRSEMNVSTLELGDSALYLCASRQGAALTEAFFGQGTRLTVV.

CDR3 DNA sequence: TGTGCCAGCAGCTCAGACAGCCAAACTGGAAACACCATATATTTT. It codes for CASSSDSQTGNTIYF. The V call is TRBV7-2, the J call TRBJ1-3; a possible D gene is TRBD1 (5 bases). The V end lost 4 bases, the J end lost 2 bases, and 12 bases lay between the germline ends. The CDR3 consists of 15 residues. From germline, CDR1 is SGHTA and CDR2 FQGNSA.

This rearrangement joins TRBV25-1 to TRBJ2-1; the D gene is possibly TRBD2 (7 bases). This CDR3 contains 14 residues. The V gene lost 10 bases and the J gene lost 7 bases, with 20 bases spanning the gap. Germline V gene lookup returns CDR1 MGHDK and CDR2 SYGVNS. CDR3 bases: TGTGCCACTACCGGGCGGGGGCTGAGTAATGAGCAGTTCTTC. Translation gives CATTGRGLSNEQFF.